What follows is one T cell receptor (beta chain) and its context. Its antigen is still unknown. No base quality values were provided; no much bigger clone lies one nucleotide off. All of the isolated RNA was reverse transcribed with the High Capacity cDNA Reverse Transcription Kit, so expressed TCRB transcripts were sequenced. Deep immunoSEQ sequencing was performed on naive, central memory and regulatory T cell samples, with an average of roughly 3.3 million total reads per sample. Sorted cells were lysed in RLT buffer, and RNA was extracted using DNase-treated RNeasy Micro or Mini kits according to cell number. To prevent cross-contamination, each cell subset was processed individually, whereas patient and healthy donor samples were processed jointly. The immunoSEQ multiplex PCR was used to amplify TCRB sequences from cDNA, generating 87-bp fragments that spanned the CDR3 region. Sequencing of the amplicons was performed on the Illumina HiSeq platform. The study's own analysis went as follows. Synthetic template baselines were used to correct PCR bias computationally, reads within Hamming distance 2 were collapsed, and singletons that could not be merged were discarded. By aligning reads against IMGT, V, D and J genes, CDR3 length, and insertions or deletions at six rearrangement sites were assigned. Within each subset, clonotype counts were normalized to the number of sorted cells before true diversity and Gini coefficients were calculated with the tcR R package. Repertoire sharing was quantified using the overlap coefficient calculated on TCRB nucleotide sequences. Out-of-frame TCRB sequences from naive cells were analyzed as a proxy for the pre-selection repertoire. The table comes from immuneACCESS by way of TCRdb, which keeps in-frame sequences with V and J called. Part of the clones is missing from these tables; in studies checked, under half for an unresolved V gene and the rest for unknown reasons. V and J calls plus clone size are reproduced from that table; the DNA served to infer D and trimming. For this sample there are around 260,000 clones; about a fifth appear just once. 0.025% to 0.035% of the sample goes to the ten largest clones.

Each donor gave one peripheral blood draw, averaging approximately 0.11 L, which was collected into heparinised tubes. A BD FACSAria II and a panel including CD45RO, CCR7, CD25, CD127, CD95 and CD27 were used to sort naive, central memory, regulatory and stem cell-like memory CD4+ T cells. A purity above 98% was achieved for all sorted populations. Right away, PBMCs were isolated by Lymphoprep density gradient centrifugation and were stained directly, with no culture step. So that batch effects would be minimized, each experiment stained and sorted samples in pairs, pairing one healthy donor with one patient. The data are from a study of beta chain features in type 1 diabetes (dated by TCRdb to 2016 to 2018). Regarding the study in general: Patients and healthy donors did not differ in mean age, gender distribution, total cell number or subset yield. A total of some 100,000,000 sorted cells were examined across all samples, and a strong correlation was observed between cell number per subset and RNA yield. The study compared the TCRB repertoires of sorted circulating CD4+ T cell subsets in recently diagnosed type 1 diabetes patients with those in matched healthy donors. Regulatory and stem cell-like memory subsets were isolated from only 8 patients and roughly 8 healthy donors, whereas naive and central memory subsets came from all 28 donors.

Inclusive of the bounding cysteine and phenylalanine, the CDR3 is 15 residues long. Just CDR3 DNA is preserved here, 45 bases in frame from base 1. At the junction V is shortened by 2 bases and J by 8 bases; bases outside the gene matches: 11. CDR1 and CDR2 were assigned from the germline V gene (reference sequence) as GTSNPN and SVGIG. Study-level results and caveats: Patients with type 1 diabetes made fewer insertions and deleted more nucleotides at VDJ recombination sites, implying thymic rearrangement abnormalities. In all four CD4+ subsets, TCRB CDR3 length was moderately but significantly shorter in type 1 diabetes patients. Naive, central memory and regulatory TCRB repertoires appeared to be more alike among patients than among healthy donors. Because cDNA was sequenced instead of genomic DNA, highly expressing activated cells could be over-represented, though the groups showed no difference in activation or CD3 levels. Shorter templates might be favored by PCR, yet because patient and control samples were amplified and corrected together, any such skew would affect both groups equally. HLA sub-analyses involved small numbers of individuals, so any influence of HLA type on TCRB rearrangement remained unresolved.

The source of this sequence is a woman aged 40 to 50 with type 1 diabetes. Sequenced material: naive CD4+ T cells from blood. Reading the label with the study, this specimen's cell subset or site is: true naive CD4+ T cells. The V and J genes are TRBV30 and TRBJ2-1, with 8 junctional bases fitting TRBD2. In nucleotides, the sequence is TGTGCCTGGAGTCGGGGGGGGAATATGGGCGATGAGCAGTTCTTC. It translates to CAWSRGGNMGDEQFF.